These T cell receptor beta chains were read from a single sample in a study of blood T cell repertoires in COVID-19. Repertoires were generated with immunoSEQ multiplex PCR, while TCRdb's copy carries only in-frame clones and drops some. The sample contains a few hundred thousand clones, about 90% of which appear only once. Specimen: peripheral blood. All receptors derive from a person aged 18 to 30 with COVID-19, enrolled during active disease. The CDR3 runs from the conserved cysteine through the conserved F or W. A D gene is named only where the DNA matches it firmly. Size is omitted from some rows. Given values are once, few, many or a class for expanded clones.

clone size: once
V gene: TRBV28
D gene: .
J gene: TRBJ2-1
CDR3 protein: CASSYVPFGPVYNEQFF
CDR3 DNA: TGTGCCAGCAGTTACGTCCCGTTTGGCCCAGTTTACAATGAGCAGTTCTTC

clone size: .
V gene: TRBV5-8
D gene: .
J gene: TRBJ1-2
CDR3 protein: CASSLRGNYGYTF
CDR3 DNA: TGTGCCAGCAGCTTGCGGGGTAACTATGGCTACACCTTC

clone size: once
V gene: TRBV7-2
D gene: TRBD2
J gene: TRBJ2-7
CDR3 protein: CASSPRGERGRSGQYF
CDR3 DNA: TGTGCCAGCAGCCCCCGGGGGGAGCGGGGGCGTTCCGGGCAGTACTTC

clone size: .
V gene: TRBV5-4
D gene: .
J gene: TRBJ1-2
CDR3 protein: CASSLETPNYGYTF
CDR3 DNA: TGTGCCAGCAGCTTGGAAACACCTAACTATGGCTACACCTTC

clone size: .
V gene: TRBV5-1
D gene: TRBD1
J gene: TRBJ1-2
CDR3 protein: CASSSTGTGVGYTF
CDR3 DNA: TGCGCCAGCAGCTCGACCGGGACAGGGGTAGGCTACACCTTC

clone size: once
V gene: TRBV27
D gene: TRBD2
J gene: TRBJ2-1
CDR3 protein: CASSLPGLAGGNNEQFF
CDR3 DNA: TGTGCCAGCAGTCTTCCGGGACTAGCGGGAGGGAACAATGAGCAGTTCTTC

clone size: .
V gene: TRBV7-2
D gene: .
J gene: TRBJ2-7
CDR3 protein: CASSTRLGEGGEQYF
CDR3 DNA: TGTGCCAGCAGCACCCGTCTGGGGGAAGGGGGCGAGCAGTACTTC

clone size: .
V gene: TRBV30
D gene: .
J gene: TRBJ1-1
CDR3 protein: CAWSLKTGLMNTEAFF
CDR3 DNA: TGTGCCTGGAGCCTAAAGACAGGTCTGATGAACACTGAAGCTTTCTTT

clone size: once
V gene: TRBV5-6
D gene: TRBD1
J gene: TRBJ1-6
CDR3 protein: CASSLDRGSPLHF
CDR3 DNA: TGTGCCAGCAGCCTGGACAGGGGTTCACCCCTCCACTTT

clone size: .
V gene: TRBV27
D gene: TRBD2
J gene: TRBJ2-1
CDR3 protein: CASSPLRLAGGPEQFF
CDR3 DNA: TGTGCCAGCAGTCCACTCCGACTAGCGGGAGGTCCTGAGCAGTTCTTC

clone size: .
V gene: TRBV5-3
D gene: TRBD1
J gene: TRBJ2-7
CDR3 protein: CARSTPYETGTVVYEQYF
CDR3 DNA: TGTGCCAGAAGTACGCCCTACGAGACAGGGACAGTAGTGTACGAGCAGTACTTC

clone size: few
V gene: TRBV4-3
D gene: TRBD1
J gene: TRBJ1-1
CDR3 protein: CASSLSTGTGRPEAFF
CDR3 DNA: TGCGCCAGCAGCCTCTCGACGGGGACAGGTCGTCCTGAAGCTTTCTTT

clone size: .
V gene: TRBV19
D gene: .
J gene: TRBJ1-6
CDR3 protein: CASSLQGNSPLHF
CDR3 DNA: TGTGCCAGTTCCTTGCAGGGTAATTCACCCCTCCACTTT

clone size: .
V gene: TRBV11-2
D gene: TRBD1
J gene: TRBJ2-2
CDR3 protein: CASSRNRGDTGELFF
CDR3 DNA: TGTGCCAGCAGCCGTAACAGGGGAGACACCGGGGAGCTGTTTTTT

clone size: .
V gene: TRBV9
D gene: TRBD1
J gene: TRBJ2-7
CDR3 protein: CASSAVCRDRGMVWQYF
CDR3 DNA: TGTGCCAGCAGCGCCGTTTGCCGGGACAGGGGGATGGTGTGGCAGTACTTC

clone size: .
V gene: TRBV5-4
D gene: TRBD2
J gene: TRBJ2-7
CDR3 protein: CASSLSLAGKSEQYF
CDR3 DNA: TGTGCCAGCAGCTTATCACTAGCGGGAAAATCCGAGCAGTACTTC

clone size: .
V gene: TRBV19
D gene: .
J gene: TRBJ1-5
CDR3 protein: CASSMGAYSNQPQHF
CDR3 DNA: TGTGCCAGTAGTATGGGGGCTTATAGCAATCAGCCCCAGCATTTT

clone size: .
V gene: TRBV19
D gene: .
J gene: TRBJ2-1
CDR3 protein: CASSNTQGNTSYNEQFF
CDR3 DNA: TGTGCCAGTAGTAACACTCAGGGGAACACCTCTTACAATGAGCAGTTCTTC

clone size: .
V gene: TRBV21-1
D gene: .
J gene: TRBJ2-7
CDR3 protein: CASSKFKGPGQEAYEQYF
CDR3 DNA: TGTGCCAGCAGCAAATTTAAAGGGCCGGGACAGGAGGCCTACGAGCAGTACTTC

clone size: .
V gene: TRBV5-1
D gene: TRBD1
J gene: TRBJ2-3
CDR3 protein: CASSKQGARDTQYF
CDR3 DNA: TGCGCCAGCAGCAAGCAGGGGGCGAGAGATACGCAGTATTTT

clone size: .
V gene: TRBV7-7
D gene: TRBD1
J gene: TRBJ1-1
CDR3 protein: CASPSARQGCTEAFF
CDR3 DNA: TGTGCTAGCCCCTCGGCGCGACAGGGATGCACTGAAGCTTTCTTT

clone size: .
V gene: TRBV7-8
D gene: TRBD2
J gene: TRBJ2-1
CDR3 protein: CASSPWTSGGYEQFF
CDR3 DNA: TGTGCCAGCAGCCCCTGGACTAGCGGCGGCTATGAGCAGTTCTTC

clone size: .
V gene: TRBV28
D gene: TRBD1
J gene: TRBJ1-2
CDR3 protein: CASSLYEGRQGLNYGYTF
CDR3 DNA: TGTGCCAGCAGTTTATATGAGGGCCGACAGGGTCTGAACTATGGCTACACCTTC

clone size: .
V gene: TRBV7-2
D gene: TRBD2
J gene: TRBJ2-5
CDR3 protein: CASSWGTSGRETQYF
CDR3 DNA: TGTGCCAGCAGCTGGGGGACTAGCGGGAGAGAGACCCAGTACTTC

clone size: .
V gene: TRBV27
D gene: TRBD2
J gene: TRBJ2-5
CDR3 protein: CASSTNDFSGRVMETQYF
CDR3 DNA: TGTGCCAGCAGTACAAATGACTTTAGCGGGAGGGTTATGGAGACCCAGTACTTC

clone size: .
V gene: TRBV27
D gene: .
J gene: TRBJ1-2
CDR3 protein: CASRQGSYGYTF
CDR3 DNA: TGTGCCAGCAGGCAGGGAAGCTATGGCTACACCTTC

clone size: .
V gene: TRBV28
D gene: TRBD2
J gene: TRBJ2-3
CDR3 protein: CASSLLAGTDTQYF
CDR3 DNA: TGTGCCAGCAGCCTTTTAGCGGGAACAGATACGCAGTATTTT

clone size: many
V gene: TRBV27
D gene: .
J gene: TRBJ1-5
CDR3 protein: CASSLYRVGSQPQHF
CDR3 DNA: TGTGCCAGCAGTTTGTACAGGGTAGGGAGTCAGCCCCAGCATTTT

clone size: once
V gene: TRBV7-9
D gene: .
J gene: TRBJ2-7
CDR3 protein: CASSPDGSYEQYF
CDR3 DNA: TGTGCCAGCAGCCCAGACGGGTCCTACGAGCAGTACTTC

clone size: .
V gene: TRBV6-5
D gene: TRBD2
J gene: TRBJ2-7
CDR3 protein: CASRMGGSSYEQYF
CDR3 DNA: TGTGCCAGCAGAATGGGGGGGTCTTCCTACGAGCAGTACTTC

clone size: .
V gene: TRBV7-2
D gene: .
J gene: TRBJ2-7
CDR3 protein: CASSFSRGTYEQYF
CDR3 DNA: TGTGCCAGCAGCTTCTCGAGGGGGACCTACGAGCAGTACTTC

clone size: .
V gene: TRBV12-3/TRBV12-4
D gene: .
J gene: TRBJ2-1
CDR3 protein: CASSLAPGEQFF
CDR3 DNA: TGTGCCAGCAGTTTAGCGCCCGGTGAGCAGTTCTTC

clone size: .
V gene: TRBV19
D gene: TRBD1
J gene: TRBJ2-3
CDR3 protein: CASSMSGQATDTQYF
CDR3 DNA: TGTGCCAGTAGTATGAGTGGACAGGCCACAGATACGCAGTATTTT

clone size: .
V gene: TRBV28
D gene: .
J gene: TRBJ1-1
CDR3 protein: CASSLGDRNTEAFF
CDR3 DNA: TGTGCCAGCAGTTTGGGTGACAGGAACACTGAAGCTTTCTTT

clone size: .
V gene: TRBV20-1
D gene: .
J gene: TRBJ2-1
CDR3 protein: CSAEYLKKKFF
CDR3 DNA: TGCAGTGCAGAGTATCTGAAGAAGAAGTTCTTC